This TCR beta chain is from a study of STAT3 mutations in large granular lymphocyte leukemia. Study context: Canonical activating STAT3 mutations were detected in roughly half of the longitudinally sequenced T-LGLL patients. Study-level results: At least one immunodominant TCR beta clonotype appeared in every T-cell large granular lymphocyte leukemia patient. Some patients had dominant TCR clones larger than their STAT3 mutant burden. All newly emerging clones after therapy were STAT3 wild type.

Turning to this clone: Its cognate antigen is unknown.

Germline V gene lookup returns CDR1 SGHNT and CDR2 YENEEA. V lost 5 bases, J lost 2 bases, and 4 bases stayed unmatched. This CDR3 is 17 amino acids long. TCRdb's copy holds only in-frame clones and misses some; the assay was immunoSEQ multiplex PCR. The sample consists of approximately 22,000 clones, approximately 94% of them appearing once. This clonotype was obtained from a man between 35 and 55 years old with T-cell large granular lymphocyte leukemia. Some clones in this sample may be carry-over from other donors' samples. Sequences were obtained from peripheral blood mononuclear cells. V and J are TRBV11-3 and TRBJ2-6; 12 nucleotides line up with TRBD1. This CDR3 reads CASSEGQGAPGANVLTF. The CDR3 nucleotides are TGTGCCAGCAGCGAGGGACAGGGGGCGCCTGGGGCCAACGTCCTGACTTTC.